The sequence of this TCR beta chain was determined in a study of T cell repertoires in cytomegalovirus infection. The overall study: A matching HLA type, together with CMV infection, was signaled by public TCR beta signatures. Study-wide findings and caveats: Accumulated public TCR beta family frequency recognized individuals carrying CMV together with the relevant HLA. Within the response measured ex vivo, HLA-C-restricted CMV-specific TCR beta clonotypes were dominant.

The table lists this clonotype with a few counts. Antigen specificity is unknown. V gave up 4 bases and J gave up 4 bases; unmatched junction bases: 15. This CDR3 contains 17 residues. MiXCR was run by TCRdb on the reads, yielding one entry per CDR3 protein. The table lists fewer than 400,000 distinct CDR3 sequences, about a sixth of them singletons. Sequencing was done on a sample of PBMCs. The chain links TRBV12-3 or TRBV12-4 to TRBJ1-2; 7 bases line up with TRBD1. The TCR originated in a human donor in good health (CMV status not recorded). Some clones in this sample may be carry-over from other donors' samples. CDR3 DNA: TGTGCCAGCAGTTCAGCACGACAGGGAAAGGGGTTCTATGGCTACACCTTC. Protein sequence: CASSSARQGKGFYGYTF.